This paragraph covers one TCR beta chain sequence. Unmatched junction bases numbered 6, after V lost 5 bases and J lost 2 bases. Germline assignment: CDR1 MGHDK and CDR2 SYGVNS. The CDR3 has 14 residues. Only in-frame clones appear in the TCRdb table, and some are missing; sequencing was by immunoSEQ multiplex PCR. The table includes about 100,000 clones, 85% to 95% detected once. These data come from a study of control samples from healthy donors and cancer patients. The source is a young man in good health. V gene TRBV25-1 combines with J gene TRBJ2-7; 7 bases line up with TRBD1. The sequenced sample consisted of blood. CDR3: CASSPGQSPYEQYF. CDR3 DNA sequence: TGTGCCAGCAGTCCGGGACAGTCCCCCTACGAGCAGTACTTC.